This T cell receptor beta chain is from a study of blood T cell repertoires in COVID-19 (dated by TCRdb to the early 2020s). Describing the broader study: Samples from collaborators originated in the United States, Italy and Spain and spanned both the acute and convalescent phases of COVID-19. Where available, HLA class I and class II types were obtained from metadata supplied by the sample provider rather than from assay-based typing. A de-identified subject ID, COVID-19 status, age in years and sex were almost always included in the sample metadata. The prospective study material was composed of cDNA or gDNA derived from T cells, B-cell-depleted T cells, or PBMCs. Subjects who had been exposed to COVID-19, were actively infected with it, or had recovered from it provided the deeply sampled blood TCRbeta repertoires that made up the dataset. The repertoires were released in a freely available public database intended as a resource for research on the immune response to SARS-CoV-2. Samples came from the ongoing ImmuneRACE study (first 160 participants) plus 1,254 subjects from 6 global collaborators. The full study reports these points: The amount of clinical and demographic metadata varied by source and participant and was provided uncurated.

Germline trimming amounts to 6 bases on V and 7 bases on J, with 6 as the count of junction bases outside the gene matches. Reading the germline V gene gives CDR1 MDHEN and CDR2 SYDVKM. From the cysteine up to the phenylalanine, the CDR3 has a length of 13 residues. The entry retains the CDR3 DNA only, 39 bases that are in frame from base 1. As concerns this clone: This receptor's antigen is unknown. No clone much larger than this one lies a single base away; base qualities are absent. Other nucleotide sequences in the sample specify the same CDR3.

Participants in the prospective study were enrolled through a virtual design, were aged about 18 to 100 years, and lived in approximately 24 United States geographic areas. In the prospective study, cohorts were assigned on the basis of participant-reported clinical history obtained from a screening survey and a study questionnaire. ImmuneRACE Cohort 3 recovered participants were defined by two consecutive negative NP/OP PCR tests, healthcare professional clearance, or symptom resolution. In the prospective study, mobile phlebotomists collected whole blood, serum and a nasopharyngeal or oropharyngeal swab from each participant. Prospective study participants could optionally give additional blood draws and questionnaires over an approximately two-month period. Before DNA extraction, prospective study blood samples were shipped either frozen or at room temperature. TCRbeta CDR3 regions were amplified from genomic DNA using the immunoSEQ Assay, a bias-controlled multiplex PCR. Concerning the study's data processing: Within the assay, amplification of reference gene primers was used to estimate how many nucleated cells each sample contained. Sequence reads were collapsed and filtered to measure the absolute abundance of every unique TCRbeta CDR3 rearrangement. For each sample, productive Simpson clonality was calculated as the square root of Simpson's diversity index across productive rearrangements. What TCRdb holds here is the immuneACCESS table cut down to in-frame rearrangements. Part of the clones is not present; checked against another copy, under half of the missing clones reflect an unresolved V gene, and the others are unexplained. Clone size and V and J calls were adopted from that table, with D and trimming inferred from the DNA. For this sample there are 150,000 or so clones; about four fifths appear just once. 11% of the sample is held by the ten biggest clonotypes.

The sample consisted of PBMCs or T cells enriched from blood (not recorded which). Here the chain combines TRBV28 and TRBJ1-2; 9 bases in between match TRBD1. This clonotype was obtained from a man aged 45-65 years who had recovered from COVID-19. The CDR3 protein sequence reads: CASRRQGVGGYTF. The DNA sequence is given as TGTGCCAGCAGGCGACAGGGGGTCGGTGGCTACACCTTC.